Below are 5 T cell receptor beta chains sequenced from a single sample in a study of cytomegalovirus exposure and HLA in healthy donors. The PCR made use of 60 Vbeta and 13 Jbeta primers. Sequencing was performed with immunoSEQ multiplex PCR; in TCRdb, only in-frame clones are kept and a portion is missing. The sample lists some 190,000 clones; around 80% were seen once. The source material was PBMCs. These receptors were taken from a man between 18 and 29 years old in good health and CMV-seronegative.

The CDR3 DNA reads as TGTGCCAGCAGCCGACAGGGTGATGAGCAGTTCTTC. Translated: CASSRQGDEQFF. V gene TRBV7-3 combines with J gene TRBJ2-1, with 7 bases aligning to TRBD1. The CDR3 has 12 amino acids. CDR1 is SGHTA, CDR2 FQGTGA, per germline. With V trimmed by 5 bases and J by 8 bases, 3 bases remained unmatched.

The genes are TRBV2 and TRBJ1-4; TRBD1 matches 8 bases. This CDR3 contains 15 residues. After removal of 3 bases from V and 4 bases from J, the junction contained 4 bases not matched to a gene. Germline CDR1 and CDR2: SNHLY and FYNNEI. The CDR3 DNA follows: TGTGCCAGCAGTGACCCCGGACAGGGTAATGAAAAACTGTTTTTT. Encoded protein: CASSDPGQGNEKLFF.

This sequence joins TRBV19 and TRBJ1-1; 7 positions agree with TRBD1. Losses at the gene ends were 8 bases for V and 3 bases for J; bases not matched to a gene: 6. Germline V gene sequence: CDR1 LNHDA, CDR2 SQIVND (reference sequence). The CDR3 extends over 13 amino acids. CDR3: CASRKQGYTEAFF. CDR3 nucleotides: TGTGCCAGTCGAAAACAGGGGTACACTGAAGCTTTCTTT.

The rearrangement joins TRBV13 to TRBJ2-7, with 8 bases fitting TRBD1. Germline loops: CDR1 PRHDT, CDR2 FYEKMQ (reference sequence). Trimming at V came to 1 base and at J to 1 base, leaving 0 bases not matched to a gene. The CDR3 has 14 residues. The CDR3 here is CASSLDRGSYEQYF. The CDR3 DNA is TGTGCCAGCAGCTTAGACAGGGGGTCCTACGAGCAGTACTTC.

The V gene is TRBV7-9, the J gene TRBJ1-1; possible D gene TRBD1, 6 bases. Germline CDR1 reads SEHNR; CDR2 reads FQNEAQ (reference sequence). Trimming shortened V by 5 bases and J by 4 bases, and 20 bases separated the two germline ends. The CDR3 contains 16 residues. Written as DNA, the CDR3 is TGTGCCAGCAGCAAGACTTTCGGGGACAAATTCACTGAAGCTTTCTTT. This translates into CASSKTFGDKFTEAFF.